Given below is one T cell receptor beta chain in context. It has no known antigen specificity. Within one base of it there is no much larger clone, and no base qualities were kept. The sample originates from a study of shared clonotypes between healthy human individuals (dated by TCRdb to the early 2020s). Turning to the overall study: A couple of women and a few men aged 18 to 49 years were included in the cohort. For each donor, three plates each were used for CD4 naive and CD4 memory, two plates were used for CD8 naive, and one plate was used for CD8 memory. To estimate repertoire size and how much clonotypes are shared between individuals, the study performed deep sequencing of blood TCR repertoires from roughly five healthy adults. Libraries were prepared and TCR repertoires were sequenced by different laboratories using diverse techniques, in order to increase sequencing depth and limit assay-specific biases. Leukapheresis yielded between about 0.9 and 9 billion PBMCs per donor. What the study reported, not specific to this receptor: Even with the large sequencing depth, rarefaction of the sorted-subset datasets indicated that sequencing was incomplete. Sampling was limited to blood, and TCR repertoires in tissue likely differ from TCR repertoires in blood. When four donors were compared, the shared fraction of clonotypes was 5% to 6.5% for naive CD4, 3.5% to 4% for naive CD8, more than 2% for memory CD4, and around 0.4% for memory CD8. Based on pairwise subsampling, the degree of clonotype sharing among donors was expected to be affected by sequencing depth. The genetic and exposure-history diversity represented was limited by the small number of donors. Naive subsets generally had larger estimated clonotype richness than memory subsets did. Compared with non-shared clonotypes, the clonotypes found in all four sorted-subset donors had higher generation probabilities.

Healthy HIV-negative adults with no recently reported acute infections or vaccinations were included as donors. All donors were Caucasian adults living in Nashville, Tennessee, USA. CD4+ T cells were enriched by magnetic negative selection, after which naive cells were positively selected on CD45RA and the negative fraction was taken as the memory subset. Blood was obtained by leukapheresis, after which PBMCs were separated by Ficoll-Histopaque density gradient centrifugation and cryopreserved in liquid nitrogen vapor phase. Purity and quantity of every magnetically sorted T cell population were checked by analytical flow cytometry. Genomic DNA was isolated from each sorted fraction and quantified by UV absorbance on a Nanodrop 2000c. Using the deep immunoSEQ assay, TCR CDR3 regions were amplified from genomic DNA by multiplex PCR. Extracted genomic DNA from each cell subset was distributed evenly across all wells of several immunoSEQ 96-well plates, and each plate was treated as a replicate. For sorted subsets, each replicate PCR was loaded with about 200 ng genomic DNA, equivalent to approximately 33,000 T cell genomes. Purified libraries were quantified with a Qubit 3.0 fluorometer, sized on a Bioanalyzer 2100, and re-quantified with the KAPA Library Quantification kit. Every immunoSEQ 96-well plate was sequenced on a dedicated single-read 150-cycle Illumina NextSeq 550 flow cell. As for the original processing: Because the immunoSEQ output held only junctional sequences and lacked quality scores, the filtering could not match the filtering applied to full-length reads. Sequences were annotated with PyIR, a Python wrapper for IgBLAST v1.9, and V/J genes and CDR3 were assigned using IMGT germline references. Any read was removed if the V/J assignment was weak (E-value above 1e-6), the CDR3 was missing, or the read contained stop codons, out-of-frame junctions, or ambiguous translated residues. V3J clonotypes were defined as sequences sharing the same inferred V gene, J gene, and CDR3 amino acid sequence. To compute the percentage overlap between repertoires, the number of shared unique clonotypes was divided by the size of the smaller repertoire. Three approaches were used to assess repertoire richness: RTK rarefaction, the Chao1 estimator, and Recon v2.1 estimates of unobserved clonotypes. Generation probabilities were computed with OLGA for all TCRbeta clonotypes obtained by the gDNA method from several donors. What TCRdb holds here is the immuneACCESS table cut down to in-frame rearrangements. Part of the clones is not present; checked against another copy, under half of the missing clones reflect an unresolved V gene, and the others are unexplained. The DNA gave D and trimming, while V, J and clone size come from that table. In this sample the table shows over a million clones, around 95% of which occur a single time. Together, the top ten hold roughly 1.2% of the sample.

CDR1 is given as GTSNPN and CDR2 as SVGIG, both from the germline V gene (reference sequence). Taken from cysteine to phenylalanine, the CDR3 has 12 residues. Only the CDR3 DNA stays, 36 bases, in frame from base 1. The trim is 2 bases for V and 1 base for J, with a gap of 5 bases between the germline ends. This chain joins TRBV30 to TRBJ2-5, with the D gene not confidently named. The clonotype was recovered from a man aged 25-40 years in good health. Sequences were obtained from naive CD4+ T cells sorted from blood. Reading the label with the study, this specimen's cell subset or site is: CD45RA+ positively selected. The sequenced DNA is TGTGCCTGGAGTTACACCCAAGAGACCCAGTACTTC. The translation is CAWSYTQETQYF.